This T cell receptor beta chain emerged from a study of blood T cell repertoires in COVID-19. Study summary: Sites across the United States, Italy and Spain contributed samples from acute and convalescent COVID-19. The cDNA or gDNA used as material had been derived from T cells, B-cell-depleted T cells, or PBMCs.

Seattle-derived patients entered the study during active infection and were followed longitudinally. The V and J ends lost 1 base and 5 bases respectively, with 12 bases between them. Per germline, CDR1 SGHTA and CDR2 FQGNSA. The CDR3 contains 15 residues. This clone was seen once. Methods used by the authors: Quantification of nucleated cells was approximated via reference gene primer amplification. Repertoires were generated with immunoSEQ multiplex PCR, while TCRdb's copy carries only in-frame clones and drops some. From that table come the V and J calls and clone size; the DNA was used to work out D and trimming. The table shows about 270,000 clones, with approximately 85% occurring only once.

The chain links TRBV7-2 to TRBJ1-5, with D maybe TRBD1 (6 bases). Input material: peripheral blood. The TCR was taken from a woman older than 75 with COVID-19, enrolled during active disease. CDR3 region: CASSLGQGWDQPQHF. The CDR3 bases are TGTGCCAGCAGCTTAGGGCAGGGGTGGGATCAGCCCCAGCATTTT.